The 30 T cell receptor beta chains given below trace back to one sample, sequenced in a study of T cell responses to AZD1222 COVID-19 vaccine. Profiled with immunoSEQ multiplex PCR; TCRdb holds only in-frame clones, not every one. This sample has fewer than 120,000 clones, with roughly 92% found just once. The sample consisted of peripheral blood, taken 28 days after the second AZD1222 dose. These receptors all stem from an adult who received the AZD1222 COVID-19 vaccine.

The rearrangement joins TRBV6-4 to TRBJ2-1; 13 bases line up with TRBD2. The CDR3 contains 15 residues. Looked up from germline, CDR1 is MRHNA and CDR2 is SNTAGT. Trimming took 4 bases from V and 4 from J; bases not matched to a gene: 1. The CDR3 reads CASSGGLAGYNEQFF. CDR3 DNA sequence: TGTGCCAGCAGTGGGGGACTAGCGGGGTACAATGAGCAGTTCTTC.

There are a few counts of this clone. This chain joins TRBV11-3 and TRBJ1-4; D perhaps matches TRBD1 (5 bases). The CDR3 runs to 14 residues. Germline V gives CDR1 SGHNT, CDR2 YENEEA. Deletions cut 5 bases from V and 5 bases from J, with 12 bases between. CDR3 nucleotide sequence: TGTGCCAGCAGCATCAGGGATCCCAATGAAAAACTGTTTTTT. Protein: CASSIRDPNEKLFF.

The V and J genes are TRBV30 and TRBJ2-5; D unclear. The CDR3 has 14 residues. V lost 1 base and J 7 bases, leaving 16 bases between the germline ends. Germline lookup yields CDR1 GTSNPN and CDR2 SVGIG (reference sequence). The CDR3 nucleotides read TGTGCCTGGAGTGGGGTAGCTGGGCTAGTGACCCAGTACTTC. It specifies CAWSGVAGLVTQYF. Filled out from reference TRBV30 and TRBJ2-5, the complete variable domain reads SQTIHQWPATLVQPVGSPLSLECTVEGTSNPNLYWYRQAAGRGLQLLFYSVGIGQISSEVPQNLSASRPQDRQFILSSKKLLLSDSGFYLCAWSGVAGLVTQYFGPGTRLLVL.

This rearrangement joins TRBV5-1 to TRBJ1-1; tentatively, D is TRBD1 (6 bases). The CDR3 totals 14 residues. Trimming took 4 bases from V and 4 from J, leaving 14 bases between them. Germline V gene data show CDR1 as SGHRS and CDR2 as YFSETQ. CDR3 loop: CASSRGGAGTEAFF. CDR3 coding DNA: TGCGCCAGCAGCAGAGGGGGAGCGGGCACTGAAGCTTTCTTT.

J is TRBJ1-2 and V is TRBV14; 9 bases are a match to TRBD1. The CDR3 length is 12 residues. CDR1 and CDR2 from the germline V gene are SGHDN and FVKESK. V gave up 0 bases and J gave up 10 bases; unmatched junction bases: 0. CDR3 sequence reads: CASSQEQGAYTF. CDR3 in DNA: TGTGCCAGCAGCCAAGAACAGGGGGCCTACACCTTC. The full variable domain, with the rest looked up from reference TRBV14 and TRBJ1-2, is EAGVTQFPSHSVIEKGQTVTLRCDPISGHDNLYWYRRVMGKEIKFLLHFVKESKQDESGMPNNRFLAERTGGTYSTLKVQPAELEDSGVYFCASSQEQGAYTFGSGTRLTVV.

V gene TRBV27 combines with J gene TRBJ1-6; D might be TRBD1 (5 bases). The V end was cut by 5 bases, the J end by 7 bases, with 9 bases between. CDR3 length: 13 amino acids. CDR1 is MNHEY, CDR2 SMNVEV, per germline (reference sequence). The chain's CDR3 is CASSLRENSPLHF. CDR3 in DNA: TGTGCCAGCAGTCTCAGGGAGAATTCACCCCTCCACTTT.

A few counts support this clone. The gene calls are TRBV11-1 and TRBJ2-5; 9 bases map to TRBD1. CDR3 length: 15 residues. V shed 2 bases and J 5 bases; nucleotides not matched to a gene: 6. Germline CDR1 is SGHAT and CDR2 is FQDESV (reference sequence). The CDR3 DNA reads as TGTGCCAGCAGCTTACAACAGGGGGCAATGGAGACCCAGTACTTC. Protein product: CASSLQQGAMETQYF.

This chain links TRBV7-8 with TRBJ1-1; D perhaps matches TRBD1 (5 bases). Germline-derived CDR1 and CDR2 are SGHVS and FQNEAQ. The CDR3 runs 15 residues. V was shortened by 1 base and J by 3 bases, with 12 bases between the two germline ends. In nucleotides, the CDR3 is TGTGCCAGCAGCTTAGATGGTGGGGGAGACACTGAAGCTTTCTTT. It yields the protein CASSLDGGGDTEAFF.

This clone has just one count. The chain has TRBV7-9 and TRBJ2-1; D not resolved. The V end was cut by 1 base, the J end by 7 bases, with 5 bases between. From germline, CDR1 is SEHNR and CDR2 FQNEAQ (reference sequence). There are 12 residues in the CDR3. CDR3 DNA sequence: TGTGCCAGCAGCTTAGAGGGAAATGAGCAGTTCTTC. Translation gives CASSLEGNEQFF.

The V gene is TRBV5-1, the J gene TRBJ1-1; D perhaps matches TRBD1 (5 bases). CDR1 is SGHRS and CDR2 is YFSETQ in the germline V gene. V lost 4 bases and J lost 3, with 16 bases in between. The length of the CDR3 is 15 residues. The DNA of the CDR3 is TGCGCCAGCAGCGTGGACACGACGTCGGACACTGAAGCTTTCTTT. This encodes CASSVDTTSDTEAFF. The full variable domain, rest sourced from reference TRBV5-1 and TRBJ1-1, is KAGVTQTPRYLIKTRGQQVTLSCSPISGHRSVSWYQQTPGQGLQFLFEYFSETQRNKGNFPGRFSGRQFSNSRSEMNVSTLELGDSALYLCASSVDTTSDTEAFFGQGTRLTVV.

The J gene is TRBJ1-5, the V gene TRBV19, with 7 bases matching TRBD1. The germline V gene encodes CDR1 LNHDA and CDR2 SQIVND (reference sequence). The junction had 9 bases not matched to a gene; V was cut back by 7 bases and J by 6 bases. The CDR3 totals 14 residues. As DNA, the CDR3 is TGTGCCAGTACCACTCGGGGGACAGTTCAGCCCCAGCATTTT. This sequence encodes CASTTRGTVQPQHF.

This chain uses TRBV24-1 with TRBJ2-2, with D perhaps TRBD2 (5 bases). Germline lookup yields CDR1 KGHDR and CDR2 SFDVKD. Trimming removed 6 bases from V and 3 bases from J, with 13 bases in between. The CDR3 contains 15 residues. The CDR3 spells CATSLGSGDTGELFF. The CDR3 DNA reads TGTGCCACCAGTCTGGGAAGCGGTGACACCGGGGAGCTGTTTTTT.

The CDR3 nucleotides are TGTGCCAGCAGTTTAAAAGGGACAGGGGTTTTTGAGCAGTTCTTC. Translated: CASSLKGTGVFEQFF. The genes are TRBV27 and TRBJ2-1; TRBD1 agrees at 10 bases. This CDR3 contains 15 residues. Germline trimming cut 2 bases from V and 9 bases from J; bases unmatched to any gene: 7. Germline CDR1 is MNHEY and CDR2 is SMNVEV (reference sequence).

This chain connects TRBV5-1 to TRBJ1-1, with D unresolved. Germline lookup yields CDR1 SGHRS and CDR2 YFSETQ. With 0 bases removed from V and 6 bases from J, the gap between germline ends came to 3 bases. This CDR3 has 11 amino acids. CDR3 bases: TGCGCCAGCAGCTTGGGACCTGAAGCTTTCTTT. Its translation: CASSLGPEAFF.

The genes are TRBV5-1 and TRBJ1-1; 8 bases fit TRBD1. The germline gives CDR1 SGHRS, CDR2 YFSETQ. The CDR3 contains 13 residues. V was clipped by 6 bases and J by 6 bases; unmatched bases: 7. DNA for the CDR3: TGCGCCAGCACCAAGACAGGGGACCCTGAAGCTTTCTTT. Its translation: CASTKTGDPEAFF.

The V gene is TRBV7-9, the J gene TRBJ1-4; 7 positions agree with TRBD1. Unmatched junction bases numbered 11, after V lost 5 bases and J lost 8 bases. Germline lookup yields CDR1 SEHNR and CDR2 FQNEAQ (reference sequence). The CDR3 loop spans 15 amino acids. The CDR3, as DNA: TGTGCCAGCAGCCCCCGACAGGGACCTGGGGAAAAACTGTTTTTT. It yields the protein CASSPRQGPGEKLFF.

The chain couples TRBV15 to TRBJ1-5; the match to TRBD1 covers 8 bases. V lost 4 bases, J lost 1 base, and 6 bases stayed unmatched. This CDR3 is 16 amino acids long. From germline, CDR1 is LNHNV and CDR2 YYDKDF (reference sequence). The CDR3 protein is CATSTRQGSSNQPQHF. CDR3 coding DNA: TGTGCCACCAGCACCCGACAGGGGAGCAGCAATCAGCCCCAGCATTTT.

This rearrangement joins TRBV2 to TRBJ2-3, with a weak D call TRBD2 (6 bases). CDR3 length: 16 amino acids. Germline V lookup: CDR1 SNHLY, CDR2 FYNNEI. The V end lost 3 bases, the J end lost 2 bases, and 15 bases lay between the germline ends. The chain's CDR3 is CASSDYGGAFTDTQYF. DNA for the CDR3: TGTGCCAGCAGTGATTATGGCGGGGCGTTCACAGATACGCAGTATTTT. Supplemented by reference TRBV2 and TRBJ2-3, the full variable domain reads EPEVTQTPSHQVTQMGQEVILRCVPISNHLYFYWYRQILGQKVEFLVSFYNNEISEKSEIFDDQFSVERPDGSNFTLKIRSTKLEDSAMYFCASSDYGGAFTDTQYFGPGTRLTVL.

This clone has only one observation. The CDR3 bases are TGCGCCAGCAGGCTCCGGGGGTGTCGTCCATCGAGCTCCTACGAGCAGTACTTC. Its protein product is CASRLRGCRPSSSYEQYF. The chain has TRBV4-3 and TRBJ2-7, with a tentative D call TRBD2 (6 bases). The CDR3 contains 18 residues. Germline values: CDR1 LGHNA, CDR2 YSLEER. Trimming shortened V by 6 bases and J by 0 bases, and 24 bases separated the two germline ends.

The rearrangement uses TRBV24-1 and TRBJ1-5; D may be TRBD1 (5 bases). The CDR3 is made up of 13 amino acids. Between the trimmed V and J ends, which lost 4 bases and 9 bases, there was a span of 12 bases. Germline V CDR1 and CDR2: KGHDR, SFDVKD. The CDR3: CATSDRALGPQHF. CDR3 coding DNA: TGTGCCACCAGTGACAGGGCCCTAGGGCCCCAGCATTTT.

This chain joins TRBV10-3 and TRBJ1-2; perhaps TRBD1 as D (6 bases). Trimming pared 4 bases from V and 2 bases from J, leaving 11 bases between. This CDR3 comprises 14 residues. From germline, CDR1 is ENHRY and CDR2 SYGVKD. CDR3 in amino acids: CAISVAGQNYGYTF. CDR3 sequence (DNA): TGTGCCATCAGTGTTGCCGGACAGAACTATGGCTACACCTTC.

This clone was seen just once. V gene TRBV28 combines with J gene TRBJ2-3; D assignment may be TRBD1 or TRBD2 (6 bases each). Trimming cost V 3 bases and J 3 bases, with 16 bases left between them. Germline V CDR1 and CDR2: MDHEN, SYDVKM. The length of the CDR3 is 16 residues. CDR3 coding DNA: TGTGCCAGCAGTTTTGGGGAGGCAGGGGAGACAGATACGCAGTATTTT. Protein product: CASSFGEAGETDTQYF. Full variable domain (remainder filled in from reference TRBV28 and TRBJ2-3): DVKVTQSSRYLVKRTGEKVFLECVQDMDHENMFWYRQDPGLGLRLIYFSYDVKMKEKGDIPEGYSVSREKKERFSLILESASTNQTSMYLCASSFGEAGETDTQYFGPGTRLTVL.

This chain links TRBV11-2 with TRBJ2-1; tentatively, D is TRBD2 (7 bases). CDR3 length: 13 residues. V shed 1 base and J shed 10 bases, with 11 bases lying between them. Germline V gene sequence: CDR1 SGHAT, CDR2 FQNNGV. CDR3 nucleotide sequence: TGTGCCAGCAGCTTAGTACGGGGGGCCGAGCAGTTCTTC. Its protein is CASSLVRGAEQFF.

The genes are TRBV12-3 or TRBV12-4 and TRBJ1-2, with D perhaps TRBD1 (6 bases). The CDR3 length is 13 residues. V was cut by 5 bases and J by 4 bases, with 11 bases left in between. CDR3 sequence (DNA): TGTGCCAGCAGTGAAGGGGGGGGCTATGGCTACACCTTC. Its protein product is CASSEGGGYGYTF.

V is TRBV6-5 and J is TRBJ1-5; perhaps TRBD1 as D (5 bases). Trimming pared 6 bases from V and 7 bases from J, leaving 19 bases between. Germline V CDR1 and CDR2: MNHEY, SVGAGI. The CDR3 consists of 15 residues. In DNA, the CDR3 is TGTGCCAGCAGAGGTTTCGGTTGGGGGGACCAGCCCCAGCATTTT. This encodes CASRGFGWGDQPQHF.

The CDR3 nucleotides read TGTGCCACCGAGAAGACAGGAGGTGAAGCTTTCTTT. This codes for CATEKTGGEAFF. V gene TRBV19 combines with J gene TRBJ1-1, with a weak D call TRBD1 (6 bases). The V gene's germline CDR1 is LNHDA and CDR2 SQIVND (reference sequence). V lost 10 bases to trimming and J lost 7 bases, with 16 bases between them. The CDR3 has 12 residues.

The V call is TRBV29-1, the J call TRBJ2-1; 8 bases fit TRBD1. The CDR3 is 13 amino acids. CDR1 is SQVTM, CDR2 ANQGSEA, per germline. The trim removed 4 bases at V and 8 bases at J, leaving 7 bases unmatched. The CDR3 here is CSVGDRFTDEQFF. The DNA for the CDR3 is TGCAGCGTTGGGGACAGGTTTACGGATGAGCAGTTCTTC.

The genes are TRBV7-2 and TRBJ2-7, with D unclear. This CDR3 is built from 14 residues. V was clipped by 1 base and J by 5 bases, with 12 bases between them. CDR1 and CDR2 (germline): SGHTA, FQGNSA. The CDR3 DNA reads as TGTGCCAGCAGCTTAGGGGGAATCGGCCACGAGCAGTACTTC. It specifies CASSLGGIGHEQYF.

The genes are TRBV18 and TRBJ1-1, with D possibly being TRBD1 (6 bases). Germline values: CDR1 KGHSH, CDR2 LQKENI. This CDR3 region has 16 residues. V was shortened by 3 bases and J by 2 bases, with 16 bases between the two germline ends. The CDR3 is CASSPTRGTGNTEAFF. The CDR3 nucleotides are TGTGCCAGCTCACCCACGAGGGGGACGGGAAACACTGAAGCTTTCTTT.

V and J are TRBV19 and TRBJ2-3; D is perhaps TRBD1 or TRBD2 (5 bases each). The CDR3 contains 13 residues. The V gene lost 11 bases and the J gene lost 4 bases, with 16 bases spanning the gap. Germline CDR1 is LNHDA and CDR2 is SQIVND (reference sequence). The CDR3 bases are TGTGCCGTCAGAGAGCCGGGACCAGATACGCAGTATTTT. This translates into CAVREPGPDTQYF.